The present T cell receptor (beta chain) was sequenced within a study of blood T cell repertoires in COVID-19. The table came from immunoSEQ multiplex PCR; TCRdb's copy has only in-frame clones and leaves some out. The sample consists of about 74,000 clones, almost 90% of them appearing once. This CDR3 has 16 residues. Looked up from germline, CDR1 is SGHRS and CDR2 is YFSETQ. V shed 3 bases and J 0 bases; nucleotides not matched to a gene: 7. The chain links TRBV5-1 to TRBJ2-5; 8 nucleotides align to TRBD1. The material sequenced was peripheral blood. This TCR was recovered from a woman of 80 years or more with active or convalescent COVID-19. DNA of the CDR3: TGCGCCAGCAGCTCCAACAGGGGGTCATACCAAGAGACCCAGTACTTC. Translation: CASSSNRGSYQETQYF.